These T cell receptor beta chains were read from a single sample in a study of OX40 agonist ivuxolimab in advanced cancers. Sequenced by immunoSEQ multiplex PCR; TCRdb stores in-frame clones only, minus some. Among about 87,000 clones listed, around 78% were seen once. Source: CD4+ or CD8+ T cells sorted from blood, taken in a trial of the OX40 agonist ivuxolimab. These receptor sequences come from an adult with an advanced solid tumor such as melanoma, head and neck, liver or kidney cancer. CDR3s include the opening cysteine and the closing phenylalanine or tryptophan. Each record gives: CDR3 length, V gene, D gene, clone size, J gene, CDR3 protein, CDR3 DNA. A D gene is named only where the DNA matches it firmly. Clone sizes are given selectively: once, few, many, or a class where the clone is expanded.

15,TRBV7-9,NA,NA,TRBJ1-6,CASSKTGRPDGPLHF,TGTGCCAGCAGCAAGACGGGACGGCCGGATGGACCCCTCCACTTT
14,TRBV11-2,NA,once,TRBJ1-2,CASSLSETGPGYTF,TGTGCCAGCAGCTTATCTGAAACAGGTCCTGGCTACACCTTC
13,TRBV7-2,NA,NA,TRBJ1-4,CASRSRGDEKLFF,TGTGCCAGCAGGTCCCGGGGTGATGAAAAACTGTTTTTT
14,TRBV18,TRBD2,NA,TRBJ2-7,CASSPSGGVYEQYF,TGTGCCAGCTCACCCTCCGGGGGGGTCTACGAGCAGTACTTC
15,TRBV5-4,NA,NA,TRBJ2-3,CASSLDQASTDTQYF,TGTGCCAGCAGCTTGGACCAGGCTAGCACAGATACGCAGTATTTT
14,TRBV4-2,NA,NA,TRBJ2-5,CASSHPGVGETQYF,TGTGCCAGCAGCCACCCAGGGGTCGGAGAGACCCAGTACTTC
15,TRBV7-9,TRBD1,NA,TRBJ1-4,CASSRTGQNLEKLFF,TGTGCCAGCAGCCGGACAGGCCAAAACCTTGAAAAACTGTTTTTT
14,TRBV2,TRBD2,NA,TRBJ2-5,CASRGLATQETQYF,TGTGCCAGCAGGGGACTAGCGACACAAGAGACCCAGTACTTC
18,TRBV19,TRBD1,NA,TRBJ1-5,CASKYSDSGTGDYQPQHF,TGTGCCAGTAAATATTCGGATTCCGGGACAGGGGATTATCAGCCCCAGCATTTT
12,TRBV5-1,NA,NA,TRBJ2-3,CASRAEGDTQYF,TGCGCCAGCAGAGCCGAGGGGGATACGCAGTATTTT